This record covers a single T cell receptor beta chain. This CDR3 has 12 residues. Trimming pared 1 base from V and 8 bases from J, leaving 8 bases between. The germline V gene has CDR1 SEHNR and CDR2 FQNEAQ (reference sequence). The data were taken from a study of OX40 agonist ivuxolimab in advanced cancers. Using immunoSEQ multiplex PCR, the repertoire was profiled, and TCRdb retains in-frame clones only, with some absent. The sample yields approximately 60,000 clones, 84% seen once. Material: CD4+ or CD8+ T cells sorted from blood, obtained in a trial of the OX40 agonist ivuxolimab. This chain uses TRBV7-9 with TRBJ1-2, with D possibly TRBD1 on 5 matching bases. This sequence was found in an adult with an advanced solid tumor such as melanoma, head and neck, liver or kidney cancer. For the CDR3, the DNA is TGTGCCAGCAGCTTAGGAGGGGAAGGCTACACCTTC. This encodes CASSLGGEGYTF.